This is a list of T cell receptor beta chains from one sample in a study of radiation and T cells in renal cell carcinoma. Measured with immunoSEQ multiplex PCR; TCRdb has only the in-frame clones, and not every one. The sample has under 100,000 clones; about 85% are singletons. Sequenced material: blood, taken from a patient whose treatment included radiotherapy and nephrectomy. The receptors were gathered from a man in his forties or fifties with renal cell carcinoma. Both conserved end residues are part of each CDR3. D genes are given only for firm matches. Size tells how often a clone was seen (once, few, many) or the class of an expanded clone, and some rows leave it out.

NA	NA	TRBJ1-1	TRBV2	CASSELRGDTEAFF	TGTGCCAGCAGTGAGCTCCGGGGTGACACTGAAGCTTTCTTT
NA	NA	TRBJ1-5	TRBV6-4	CASSPHWESPQPQHF	TGTGCCAGCAGTCCCCATTGGGAGAGTCCCCAGCCCCAGCATTTT
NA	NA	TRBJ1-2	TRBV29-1	CSANDLGRNYGYTF	TGCAGCGCCAATGACCTCGGACGGAACTATGGCTACACCTTC
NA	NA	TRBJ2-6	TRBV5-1	CASRSEANVLTF	TGCGCCAGCAGGTCGGAGGCCAACGTCCTGACTTTC
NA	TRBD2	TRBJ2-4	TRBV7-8	CASSLQPGGQNIQYF	TGTGCCAGCAGCTTACAACCGGGGGGTCAAAACATTCAGTACTTC
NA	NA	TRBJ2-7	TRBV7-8	CASSLPQGTQEQYF	TGTGCCAGCAGCTTACCCCAGGGCACGCAAGAGCAGTACTTC
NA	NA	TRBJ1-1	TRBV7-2	CASSRLLLTEAFF	TGTGCCAGCAGCCGATTGCTACTCACTGAAGCTTTCTTT
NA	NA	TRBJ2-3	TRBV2	CASSRDSRDHTDTQYF	TGTGCCAGCAGCAGGGACTCGCGGGACCACACAGATACGCAGTATTTT
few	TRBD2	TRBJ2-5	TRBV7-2	CASSRGLAGLYQETQYF	TGTGCCAGCAGCCGGGGACTAGCGGGATTGTACCAAGAGACCCAGTACTTC
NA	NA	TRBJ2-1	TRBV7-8	CASSLAGKYNEQFF	TGTGCCAGCAGCTTAGCCGGGAAGTACAATGAGCAGTTCTTC
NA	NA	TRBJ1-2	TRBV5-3	CARRGPDNYGYTF	TGTGCCAGAAGGGGGCCAGATAACTATGGCTACACCTTC
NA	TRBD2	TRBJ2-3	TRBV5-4	CASSLSTSGGASDTQYF	TGTGCCAGCAGCTTATCGACTAGCGGGGGGGCCTCGGATACGCAGTATTTT
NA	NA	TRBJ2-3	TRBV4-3	CASSQRGGDTDTQYF	TGCGCCAGCAGCCAGAGGGGGGGCGACACAGATACGCAGTATTTT
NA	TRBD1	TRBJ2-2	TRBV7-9	CASSSTETGRGGELFF	TGTGCCAGCAGCTCAACTGAGACAGGGCGCGGCGGGGAGCTGTTTTTT
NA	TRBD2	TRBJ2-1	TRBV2	CASSERSGSYNEQFF	TGTGCCAGCAGTGAAAGGAGCGGGAGCTACAATGAGCAGTTCTTC
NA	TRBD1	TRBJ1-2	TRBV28	CASSLADRGHSCGYTF	TGTGCCAGCAGTTTAGCCGACAGGGGGCATTCTTGTGGCTACACCTTC
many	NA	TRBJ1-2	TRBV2	CASVLTLGPSPTF	TGTGCCAGCGTACTAACCCTGGGTCCGAGCCCCACCTTC
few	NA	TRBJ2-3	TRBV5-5	CASSGVREDTQYF	TGTGCCAGCAGCGGGGTTAGGGAGGATACGCAGTATTTT
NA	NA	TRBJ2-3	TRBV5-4	CASSRGTATTNTQYF	TGTGCCAGCAGCCGCGGGACAGCTACAACCAATACGCAGTATTTT
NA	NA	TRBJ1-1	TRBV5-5	CASSIGQSRTEAFF	TGTGCCAGCAGCATCGGACAGTCCCGGACTGAAGCTTTCTTT
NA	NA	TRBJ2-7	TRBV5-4	CASSLAEGGSYEQYF	TGTGCCAGCAGCTTGGCCGAGGGGGGGTCCTACGAGCAGTACTTC
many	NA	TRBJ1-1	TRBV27	CASSLSAVKEAFF	TGTGCCAGCAGCTTATCCGCCGTCAAGGAAGCTTTCTTT
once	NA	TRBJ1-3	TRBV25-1	CASSPSSGDSGNTIYF	TGTGCCAGCAGTCCTTCCTCAGGTGACTCTGGAAACACCATATATTTT
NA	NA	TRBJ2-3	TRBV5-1	CASSLAFGGPFDTDTQYF	TGCGCCAGCAGCTTGGCTTTCGGGGGGCCGTTTGACACAGATACGCAGTATTTT